The 10 T cell receptor beta chains below all came from one sample that was sequenced in a study of OX40 agonist ivuxolimab in advanced cancers. The data were produced by immunoSEQ multiplex PCR, yet TCRdb's version contains in-frame clones alone and is incomplete. The data contain 45,000 to 60,000 clones, around nine tenths of them singletons. This specimen consisted of CD4+ or CD8+ T cells sorted from blood, obtained in a trial of the OX40 agonist ivuxolimab. The origin of the receptors is an adult with an advanced solid tumor such as melanoma, head and neck, liver or kidney cancer.

V is TRBV10-1 and J is TRBJ1-3, with 10 bases fitting TRBD1. The CDR3 consists of 15 residues. The V gene's germline CDR1 is WNHNN and CDR2 SYGVQD (reference sequence). The J segment lost 1 base and the V segment lost 9 bases, leaving 6 bases of the junction unmatched. The CDR3 region is CARFPGQGSGNTIYF. DNA for the CDR3: TGCGCCAGGTTTCCGGGACAGGGGTCTGGAAACACCATATATTTT.

CDR3 in amino acids: CASSQEATRGGGYSYEQYF. Here the CDR3 DNA reads TGCGCCAGCAGCCAAGAAGCTACGCGTGGCGGCGGTTATTCCTACGAGCAGTACTTC. V and J are TRBV4-3 and TRBJ2-7; no clear D. V lost 0 bases, J lost 1 base, and 22 bases lay in between. CDR3 length: 19 amino acids. In germline, CDR1 is LGHNA, CDR2 YSLEER.

V usage is TRBV28 and J usage is TRBJ2-2; maybe TRBD1 (5 bases). The V end lost 4 bases, the J end lost 7 bases, and 13 bases lay between the germline ends. Germline values: CDR1 MDHEN, CDR2 SYDVKM. The CDR3 runs 14 residues. The DNA for the CDR3 is TGTGCCAGCAGTTCAGGGATTGGTCTCGGGGAGCTGTTTTTT. It is translated as CASSSGIGLGELFF. Full variable domain (outside the CDR3, taken from reference TRBV28 and TRBJ2-2): DVKVTQSSRYLVKRTGEKVFLECVQDMDHENMFWYRQDPGLGLRLIYFSYDVKMKEKGDIPEGYSVSREKKERFSLILESASTNQTSMYLCASSSGIGLGELFFGEGSRLTVL.

This CDR3 is CAWSRLGEGAFF. Here the CDR3 DNA reads TGTGCCTGGAGCAGACTAGGGGAGGGAGCTTTCTTT. The gene calls are TRBV30 and TRBJ1-1; a possible D gene is TRBD1 (5 bases). V was shortened by 3 bases and J by 10 bases, with 15 bases between the two germline ends. The CDR3 loop spans 12 amino acids. Germline CDR1 and CDR2: GTSNPN and SVGIG (reference sequence).

The chain links TRBV5-4 to TRBJ2-7; possibly TRBD1 for D (6 bases). The CDR3 sequence is 15 residues long. V lost 7 bases, J lost 9 bases, and 26 bases lay in between. CDR1 is SGHNT, CDR2 YYREEE, per germline (reference sequence). The CDR3 here is CASWEDRDKGRGQYF. The CDR3 DNA reads as TGTGCCAGCTGGGAAGACCGGGACAAAGGTCGCGGGCAGTACTTC.

This clone was seen just once. V and J are TRBV5-6 and TRBJ2-2; possibly TRBD1 or TRBD2 for D (5 bases each). This CDR3 is 16 amino acids long. The ends were cut back, 1 base at V and 0 bases at J, with 10 bases in the middle. Per the germline V gene, CDR1 is SGHDT and CDR2 is YYEEEE. The DNA of the CDR3 is TGTGCCAGCAGCTTGTGGGGGATTTCGAACACCGGGGAGCTGTTTTTT. Translating gives CASSLWGISNTGELFF.

The V gene is TRBV11-1, the J gene TRBJ2-1; the D is unclear. This CDR3 contains 12 residues. Trimming pared 5 bases from V and 7 bases from J, leaving 9 bases between. Germline V gives CDR1 SGHAT, CDR2 FQDESV (reference sequence). CDR3 DNA sequence: TGTGCCAGCAGCCGCTGGTCTAATGAGCAGTTCTTC. It translates to CASSRWSNEQFF.

This clone was found a few times. V is TRBV5-5 and J is TRBJ1-6; D unresolved. Germline V lookup: CDR1 SGHKS, CDR2 YYEKEE (reference sequence). The ends were cut back, 0 bases at V and 7 bases at J, with 11 bases in the middle. CDR3 size: 15 residues. For the CDR3, the DNA is TGTGCCAGCAGCTTGGCCTTTGCAGAGAATTCACCCCTCCACTTT. This gives the protein CASSLAFAENSPLHF.

The chain has TRBV4-2 and TRBJ1-5; D gene ambiguous. This CDR3 comprises 18 residues. The ends were cut back, 0 bases at V and 5 bases at J, with 20 bases in the middle. Looked up from germline, CDR1 is LGHNA and CDR2 is YNFKEQ. This chain's CDR3 is CASSQDPDEEWVDQPQHF. The CDR3 DNA reads as TGTGCCAGCAGCCAAGATCCTGACGAGGAATGGGTCGATCAGCCCCAGCATTTT.

This chain joins TRBV25-1 and TRBJ1-4; the D is unclear. The length of the CDR3 is 15 residues. V gave up 0 bases and J gave up 0 bases, with 5 bases separating them. Germline V CDR1 and CDR2: MGHDK, SYGVNS. The CDR3 here is CASSEYASTNEKLFF. The CDR3 nucleotides are TGTGCCAGCAGTGAATACGCCTCAACTAATGAAAAACTGTTTTTT.